This T cell receptor beta chain emerged from a study of shared clonotypes between healthy human individuals. The CDR3 is 20 amino acids. CDR1 is SNHLY and CDR2 is FYNNEI in the germline V gene. V gave up 5 bases and J gave up 4 bases, with 30 bases separating them. CD45RO-negative cells were positively selected for CCR7, leaving out terminally differentiated effector memory CD45RA+ cells. Repertoires were generated with immunoSEQ multiplex PCR, while TCRdb's copy carries only in-frame clones and drops some. The table includes hundreds of thousands of clones, 90% to 97% detected once. The sample was naive CD8+ T cells sorted from blood. The chain couples TRBV2 to TRBJ2-1; possible D gene TRBD1, 6 bases. The receptor was isolated from a woman aged 30 to 39 in good health. The CDR3 protein is CASSTTRQVYRETGYNEQFF. The CDR3 DNA is TGTGCCAGCAGTACGACAAGACAGGTCTATAGGGAGACTGGATACAATGAGCAGTTCTTC.